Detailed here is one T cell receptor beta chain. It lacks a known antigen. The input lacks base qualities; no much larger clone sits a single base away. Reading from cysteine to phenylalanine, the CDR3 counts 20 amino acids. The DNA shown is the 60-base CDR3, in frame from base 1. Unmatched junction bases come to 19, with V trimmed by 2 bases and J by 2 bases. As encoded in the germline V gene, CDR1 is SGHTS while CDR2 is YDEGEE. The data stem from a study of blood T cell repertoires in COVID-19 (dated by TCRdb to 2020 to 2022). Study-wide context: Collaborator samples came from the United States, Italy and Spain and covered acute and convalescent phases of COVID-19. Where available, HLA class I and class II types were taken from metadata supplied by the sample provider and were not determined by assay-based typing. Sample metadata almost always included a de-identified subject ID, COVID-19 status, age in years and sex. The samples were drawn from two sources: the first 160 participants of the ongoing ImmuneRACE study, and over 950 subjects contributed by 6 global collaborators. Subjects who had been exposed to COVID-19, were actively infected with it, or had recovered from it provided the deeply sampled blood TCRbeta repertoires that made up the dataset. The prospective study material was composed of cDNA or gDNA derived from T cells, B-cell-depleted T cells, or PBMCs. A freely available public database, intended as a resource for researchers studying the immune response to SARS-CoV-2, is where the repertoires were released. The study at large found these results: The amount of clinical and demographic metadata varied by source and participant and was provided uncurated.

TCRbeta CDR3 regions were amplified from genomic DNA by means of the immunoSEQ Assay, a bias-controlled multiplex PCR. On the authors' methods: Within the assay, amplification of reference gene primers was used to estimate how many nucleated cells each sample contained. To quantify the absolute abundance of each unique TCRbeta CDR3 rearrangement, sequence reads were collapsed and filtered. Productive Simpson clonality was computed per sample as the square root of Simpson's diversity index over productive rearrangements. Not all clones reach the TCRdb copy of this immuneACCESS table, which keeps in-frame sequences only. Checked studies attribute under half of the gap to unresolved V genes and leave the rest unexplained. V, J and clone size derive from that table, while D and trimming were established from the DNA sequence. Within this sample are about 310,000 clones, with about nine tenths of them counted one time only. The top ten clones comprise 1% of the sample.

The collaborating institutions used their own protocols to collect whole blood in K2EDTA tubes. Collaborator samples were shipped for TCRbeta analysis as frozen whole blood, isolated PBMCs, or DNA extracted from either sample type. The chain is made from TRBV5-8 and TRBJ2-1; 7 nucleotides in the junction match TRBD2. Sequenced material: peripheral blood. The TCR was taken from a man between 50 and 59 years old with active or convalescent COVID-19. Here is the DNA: TGTGCCAGCAGCTTTACCTTAGCGGGTGGAGGAGTTGGGACCTACAATGAGCAGTTCTTC. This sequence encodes CASSFTLAGGGVGTYNEQFF.